This T cell receptor beta chain was sequenced during a study of cytomegalovirus exposure and HLA in healthy donors. Study overall: There were fewer than 130 million unique TCR beta sequences, drawn from about 179 million T cells, in an earlier analysis. Study-level results: It was in a later analysis that TCR association rates were seen to vary by HLA locus, highest for DRB1 and lowest for HLA-C. Among TCR beta chains, those listed as cytomegalovirus-associated numbered under 200. Indistinguishability led to the exclusion of some V segments, TRBV6-2 and TRBV6-3 included.

PCR amplification relied on 60 Vbeta primers (plus 13 Jbeta primers). The data were produced by immunoSEQ multiplex PCR, yet TCRdb's version contains in-frame clones alone and is incomplete. The table records over 85,000 clones, approximately 83% of them present only once. Regarding this clone: Its antigen remains unidentified.

Trimming took 2 bases from V and 3 from J, leaving 11 bases between them. CDR1 and CDR2 (germline): GTSNPN, SVGIG (reference sequence). The CDR3 spans 13 residues. Sequenced: PBMCs. The clonotype was recovered from a man between 35 and 55 years old in good health and CMV-seronegative. The chain combines TRBV30 with TRBJ2-7; D possibly corresponds to TRBD1 (6 bases). For the CDR3, the DNA is TGTGCCTGGAGTAAACAGGGTGGCTACGAGCAGTACTTC. This gives the protein CAWSKQGGYEQYF.